Following are 14 T cell receptor beta chains from one sample sequenced in a study of type 1 regulatory T cells. TCRdb processed the reads anew with MiXCR; each CDR3 protein has one entry. The table shows about 65,000 distinct CDR3 sequences, with just under 50% occurring only once. The antigens for these receptors are not known. Sequencing used cultured non-Tr1 T cells, either the whole culture or a sorted T cell fraction (not recorded which). These receptors were taken from a human donor in good health.

The chain has TRBV19 and TRBJ1-4; D is ambiguous. The CDR3 sequence is 13 residues long. CDR1 and CDR2 from the germline V gene are LNHDA and SQIVND (reference sequence). Trimming removed 9 bases from V and 8 bases from J, with 16 bases in between. Here the CDR3 DNA reads TGTGCCAGCAGAGCAACTTTACAGGAAAAACTGTTTTTT. Residues: CASRATLQEKLFF.

CDR3 sequence: CASSGGGGSYNEQFF. The CDR3 DNA sequence: TGCGCCAGCAGCGGCGGAGGGGGCTCCTACAATGAGCAGTTCTTC. This chain joins TRBV5-1 and TRBJ2-1; D may match TRBD1 or TRBD2 (6 bases each). The CDR3 is 15 residues long. V was shortened by 4 bases and J by 0 bases, with 11 bases between the two germline ends. The V gene's germline CDR1 is SGHRS and CDR2 YFSETQ.

This chain joins TRBV2 and TRBJ2-5, with 13 nucleotides matching TRBD2. Germline CDR1 reads SNHLY; CDR2 reads FYNNEI. With 5 bases clipped from V and 5 bases from J, the junction kept 11 bases outside the gene matches. The CDR3 consists of 17 residues. The CDR3 DNA reads as TGTGCCAGCAGTAAGGGACTAGCGGGGCTCAAGGGGGAGACCCAGTACTTC. Encoded protein: CASSKGLAGLKGETQYF.

The gene calls are TRBV12-3 or TRBV12-4 and TRBJ1-2; D gene ambiguous. Trimming stripped 4 bases from V and 5 bases from J, with 8 bases between. CDR3 length: 12 amino acids. The CDR3 DNA follows: TGTGCCAGCAGTTCTCGAAATTATGGCTACACCTTC. Residues: CASSSRNYGYTF.

Only a few counts were recorded for this clonotype. CDR3 DNA: TGTGCCAGCAGCCAAGGCAGGGATCAGCCCCAGCATTTT. Translated: CASSQGRDQPQHF. V is TRBV3-1 and J is TRBJ1-5; D might be TRBD1 (5 bases). In germline, CDR1 is LGHDT, CDR2 YNNKEL (reference sequence). There are 13 residues in the CDR3. V lost 1 base to trimming and J lost 5 bases, with 6 bases between them.

This clonotype has a handful of counts. J is TRBJ2-7 and V is TRBV12-3 or TRBV12-4; 9 bases are a match to TRBD1. The CDR3 is made up of 19 amino acids. V lost 7 bases to trimming and J lost 0 bases; unmatched junction nucleotides: 19. The CDR3 coding sequence is TGTGCCAGCAAGTTTGGCCTCCGGGACAGGGAGTTCCCCTCCTACGAGCAGTACTTC. This codes for CASKFGLRDREFPSYEQYF.

The J gene is TRBJ1-5, the V gene TRBV6-2 or TRBV6-3; TRBD1 agrees at 7 bases. Germline CDR1 MNHEY, CDR2 SVGEGT. This CDR3 has 13 amino acids. J was trimmed by 6 bases and V by 7 bases; bases with no gene match: 6. The CDR3 is CASTDRAIQPQHF. For the CDR3, the DNA is TGTGCCAGCACCGACAGGGCGATTCAGCCCCAGCATTTT.

The rearrangement uses TRBV4-3 and TRBJ1-1, with 11 bases matching TRBD1. V gave up 0 bases and J gave up 5 bases; unmatched junction bases: 2. Germline CDR1 LGHNA, CDR2 YSLEER. CDR3 length: 15 residues. CDR3 sequence reads: CASSQEDRGRTEAFF. CDR3 nucleotides: TGCGCCAGCAGCCAAGAGGACAGGGGGCGAACTGAAGCTTTCTTT.

With regard to this clonotype: A junction boundary mismatches the germline segment, possibly from a read error. The chain links TRBV7-7 to TRBJ2-5, with 10 nucleotides matching TRBD1. Germline V gene sequence: CDR1 SSHAT, CDR2 FNYEAQ (reference sequence). This CDR3 is 17 amino acids long. CDR3 in amino acids: CASSFGRRDRGGETQYF. CDR3 DNA sequence: TGTGCTAGCAGCTTCGGACGACGGGACAGGGGAGGAGAGACCCAGTACTTC.

The chain links TRBV7-9 to TRBJ1-4; D ambiguous. The germline gives CDR1 SEHNR, CDR2 FQNEAQ (reference sequence). Trimming took off 1 base at V and 5 bases at J, with 11 bases between the two ends. The CDR3 runs 15 residues. CDR3 sequence reads: CASSLVVGQNEKLFF. The CDR3 nucleotides are TGTGCCAGCAGCTTAGTTGTCGGCCAGAATGAAAAACTGTTTTTT.

The chain combines TRBV28 with TRBJ1-5; TRBD1 is a possible D gene (5 bases). Trimming took 4 bases from V and 1 from J, leaving 8 bases between them. The CDR3 sequence is 14 residues long. CDR1 and CDR2 (germline): MDHEN, SYDVKM. CDR3 loop: CASSSGGSNQPQHF. CDR3 nucleotides: TGTGCCAGCAGTTCTGGGGGAAGCAATCAGCCCCAGCATTTT.

This clonotype was recorded a few times. The chain is built from TRBV27 and TRBJ1-1; no reliable D call. Between the trimmed V and J ends, which lost 6 bases and 0 bases, there was a span of 8 bases. The CDR3 is made up of 13 amino acids. Germline V gene data show CDR1 as MNHEY and CDR2 as SMNVEV (reference sequence). The CDR3 DNA sequence: TGTGCCAGCAGCCCAAGGATGAACACTGAAGCTTTCTTT. This translates into CASSPRMNTEAFF.

The genes are TRBV18 and TRBJ1-3; D is undetermined. CDR3 length: 14 residues. Germline loops: CDR1 KGHSH, CDR2 LQKENI. V lost 3 bases and J 0 bases, leaving 6 bases between the germline ends. The CDR3 coding sequence is TGTGCCAGCTCACCGGGTCCCTCTGGAAACACCATATATTTT. It translates to CASSPGPSGNTIYF.

CDR3 region: CASSLAPGARGGYTF. The DNA for the CDR3 is TGTGCCAGCAGCTTAGCGCCGGGGGCGCGGGGTGGCTACACCTTC. The chain carries TRBV7-9 and TRBJ1-2; possible D gene TRBD1, 6 bases. This CDR3 is 15 amino acids long. V shed 0 bases and J shed 7 bases, with 15 bases lying between them. Germline loops: CDR1 SEHNR, CDR2 FQNEAQ (reference sequence).